Listed here are 29 T cell receptor beta chains from one sample, sequenced in a study of blood T cell repertoires in COVID-19. Assay used: immunoSEQ multiplex PCR; TCRdb lists only in-frame clones, some missing. Of 200,000 to 300,000 clones listed, about 87% are singletons. The sequenced sample consisted of peripheral blood. Source of these receptors: a woman aged 55-69 years with COVID-19, enrolled during active disease.

V gene TRBV3-1 (or the pseudogene TRBV3-2) combines with J gene TRBJ1-1; 8 bases match TRBD1. The CDR3 sequence is 15 residues long. Germline CDR1 LGHDT, CDR2 YNNKEL (reference sequence). After removal of 6 bases from V and 2 bases from J, the junction contained 8 bases not matched to a gene. Here the CDR3 reads CASRPGQAFNTEAFF. Written as DNA, the CDR3 is TGTGCCAGCAGGCCGGGACAGGCATTTAACACTGAAGCTTTCTTT.

This clone was seen only once. Germline and junction disagree at one end, which may indicate a read error. CDR3 bases: TGCAGCGTGGAAGTGGGGAGGATGAACACTGAAGCTTTCTTT. Protein product: CSVEVGRMNTEAFF. V is TRBV29-1 and J is TRBJ1-1; D not certain. The CDR3 is 14 amino acids. Germline CDR1 and CDR2: SQVTM and ANQGSEA.

The gene calls are TRBV28 and TRBJ2-3, with a weak D call TRBD2 (5 bases). The germline V gene encodes CDR1 MDHEN and CDR2 SYDVKM. V lost 5 bases, J lost 2 bases, and 14 bases lay in between. The CDR3 length is 15 residues. CDR3 loop: CASSAPGFNTDTQYF. For the CDR3, the DNA is TGTGCCAGCAGTGCACCGGGATTTAACACAGATACGCAGTATTTT.

The chain uses TRBV4-3 and TRBJ2-7, with 9 bases identical to TRBD2. This CDR3 has 19 amino acids. Germline V gives CDR1 LGHNA, CDR2 YSLEER. The V segment lost 3 bases and the J segment 1 base; nucleotides outside the gene matches: 16. CDR3 sequence reads: CASSQDFEATSGFSYEQYF. CDR3 coding DNA: TGCGCCAGCAGCCAGGATTTTGAAGCCACTAGCGGGTTTTCCTACGAGCAGTACTTC.

As to this clone: One end of the junction does not line up with germline, which may come from a read error. V is TRBV29-1 and J is TRBJ1-2; 7 bases are shared with TRBD1. CDR3 length: 11 amino acids. Germline V gene lookup returns CDR1 SQVTM and CDR2 ANQGSEA. The CDR3 reads CGVYRGQGYTF. The CDR3 coding sequence is TGCGGCGTCTACAGGGGACAAGGCTACACCTTC. Together with reference TRBV29-1 and TRBJ1-2, the CDR3 gives the full variable domain: SAVISQKPSRDICQRGTSLTIQCQVDSQVTMMFWYRQQPGQSLTLIATANQGSEATYESGFVIDKFPISRPNLTFSTLTVSNMSPEDSSIYLCGVYRGQGYTFGSGTRLTVV.

V gene TRBV5-1 combines with J gene TRBJ2-7, with 9 bases that match TRBD2. The ends lost 0 bases at V and 1 base at J; junction bases unmatched: 5. The CDR3 covers 16 residues. Germline V gives CDR1 SGHRS, CDR2 YFSETQ. CDR3 DNA sequence: TGCGCCAGCAGCTTGGAGGGGCTAGCGGGATCCTACGAGCAGTACTTC. It specifies CASSLEGLAGSYEQYF.

This clone was detected only once. CDR3 bases: TGTGCCAGCAGTTACGCTACCGGACAGACCTATGGCTACACCTTC. This encodes CASSYATGQTYGYTF. The rearrangement joins TRBV6-2 or TRBV6-3 to TRBJ1-2; possible D gene TRBD1, 6 bases. V lost 2 bases to trimming and J lost 4 bases, with 14 bases between them. Germline V gene lookup returns CDR1 MNHEY and CDR2 SVGEGT. The CDR3 runs to 15 residues.

V usage is TRBV6-2 or TRBV6-3 and J usage is TRBJ2-7, with a weak D call TRBD1 (5 bases). The CDR3 extends over 16 amino acids. Germline V lookup: CDR1 MNHEY, CDR2 SVGEGT. The V end was cut by 4 bases, the J end by 2 bases, with 18 bases between. The CDR3: CASSSYQGLYAYEQYF. CDR3 nucleotides: TGTGCCAGCAGTTCGTATCAGGGTTTATATGCCTACGAGCAGTACTTC.

This chain uses TRBV5-5 with TRBJ2-7, with D uncertain. Germline CDR1 and CDR2: SGHKS and YYEKEE (reference sequence). The CDR3 is made up of 14 amino acids. Trimming took off 0 bases at V and 3 bases at J, with 10 bases between the two ends. CDR3 in amino acids: CASSLVVYYYEQYF. The DNA for the CDR3 is TGTGCCAGCAGCTTGGTTGTCTACTACTACGAGCAGTACTTC.

The chain couples TRBV19 to TRBJ1-6, with D unclear. The CDR3 runs to 15 residues. Germline V gene lookup returns CDR1 LNHDA and CDR2 SQIVND (reference sequence). V was trimmed by 5 bases and J by 8 bases, leaving 16 bases between them. The chain's CDR3 is CASSGGRGVYSPLHF. The CDR3 DNA reads as TGTGCCAGTAGTGGAGGCCGTGGGGTTTATTCACCCCTCCACTTT.

The J gene is TRBJ1-1, the V gene TRBV5-1, with D perhaps matching TRBD1 (6 bases). V was cut by 4 bases and J by 1 base, with 11 bases left in between. CDR3 length equals 14 residues. The V gene's germline CDR1 is SGHRS and CDR2 YFSETQ. The CDR3 DNA follows: TGCGCCAGCAGCGGAACGACAGGGAACACTGAAGCTTTCTTT. Translated, it gives CASSGTTGNTEAFF.

This clone occurred a few times. The chain employs TRBV4-2 and TRBJ2-1, with 12 bases matching TRBD2. V was clipped by 4 bases and J by 1 base; unmatched bases: 8. Per the germline V gene, CDR1 is LGHNA and CDR2 is YNFKEQ. The CDR3 is made up of 18 amino acids. The CDR3 spells CASSPRLAGEGSYNEQFF. In nucleotides, the CDR3 is TGTGCCAGCAGCCCGCGACTAGCGGGAGAGGGATCCTACAATGAGCAGTTCTTC.

The chain couples TRBV6-4 to TRBJ2-1; tentatively, D is TRBD1 (5 bases). V lost 3 bases, J lost 2 bases, and 11 bases lay in between. Germline lookup yields CDR1 MRHNA and CDR2 SNTAGT. This CDR3 comprises 15 residues. In nucleotides, the CDR3 is TGTGCCAGCAGTGAGGGCCAGGGTGCCTACAATGAGCAGTTCTTC. Amino acid sequence: CASSEGQGAYNEQFF.

V usage is TRBV28 and J usage is TRBJ1-1; 9 positions agree with TRBD1. V was clipped by 5 bases and J by 1 base; unmatched bases: 8. Germline lookup yields CDR1 MDHEN and CDR2 SYDVKM. CDR3 length: 16 amino acids. CDR3 protein: CASSPYRGQGNTEAFF. The CDR3 DNA reads as TGTGCCAGCAGTCCATACAGGGGGCAGGGGAACACTGAAGCTTTCTTT. Filled out from reference TRBV28 and TRBJ1-1, the complete variable domain reads DVKVTQSSRYLVKRTGEKVFLECVQDMDHENMFWYRQDPGLGLRLIYFSYDVKMKEKGDIPEGYSVSREKKERFSLILESASTNQTSMYLCASSPYRGQGNTEAFFGQGTRLTVV.

The genes are TRBV30 and TRBJ2-1; 8 bases map to TRBD2. The germline V gene encodes CDR1 GTSNPN and CDR2 SVGIG (reference sequence). The CDR3 consists of 16 residues. Trimming cost V 0 bases and J 8 bases; bases outside gene matches: 12. The CDR3, as DNA: TGTGCCTGGAGTGTACGGTTTGGTAGCGGGAACTATGAGCAGTTCTTC. It encodes CAWSVRFGSGNYEQFF.

CDR3 nucleotides: TGTGCCAGCAGCTTAGGTGGGGCTGTCTTTCCGCCCCAGCATTTT. Its translation is CASSLGGAVFPPQHF. This chain uses TRBV7-9 with TRBJ1-5; maybe TRBD1 (5 bases). Per the germline V gene, CDR1 is SEHNR and CDR2 is FQNEAQ (reference sequence). Between the trimmed V and J ends, which lost 1 base and 9 bases, there was a span of 16 bases. This CDR3 has 15 amino acids. Looking up the rest from reference TRBV7-9 and TRBJ1-5 gives the full variable domain: DTGVSQNPRHKITKRGQNVTFRCDPISEHNRLYWYRQTLGQGPEFLTYFQNEAQLEKSRLLSDRFSAERPKGSFSTLEIQRTEQGDSAMYLCASSLGGAVFPPQHFGDGTRLSIL.

This chain links TRBV10-2 with TRBJ1-3; D remains unclear. Trimming left V 3 bases short and J 0 bases short, with 9 bases between. The germline gives CDR1 WSHSY, CDR2 SAAADI. The CDR3 loop spans 15 amino acids. CDR3 residues: CASSDLESSGNTIYF. The CDR3 DNA follows: TGCGCCAGCAGTGACCTCGAGAGCTCTGGAAACACCATATATTTT.

This clone appeared a few times. The V call is TRBV19, the J call TRBJ1-5; TRBD1 might be the D (6 bases). Germline CDR1 and CDR2: LNHDA and SQIVND (reference sequence). The CDR3 has 16 residues. Deletions cut 3 bases from V and 2 bases from J, with 14 bases between. This CDR3 is CASSISGTWGNQPQHF. The DNA of the CDR3 is TGTGCCAGTAGTATCAGTGGGACATGGGGCAATCAGCCCCAGCATTTT.

The gene calls are TRBV3-1 (or the pseudogene TRBV3-2) and TRBJ1-6, with D possibly TRBD1 on 5 matching bases. The germline V and J ends were trimmed by 0 bases and 2 bases, with 8 bases remaining between them. This CDR3 is 16 amino acids long. The germline V gene encodes CDR1 LGHDT and CDR2 YNNKEL (reference sequence). The CDR3 DNA reads as TGTGCCAGCAGCCAAGAGGGGGGTACCTATAATTCACCCCTCCACTTT. Translation gives CASSQEGGTYNSPLHF.

The chain combines TRBV29-1 with TRBJ2-3; TRBD2 might be the D (5 bases). Trimming took 6 bases from V and 0 from J, leaving 13 bases between them. The germline gives CDR1 SQVTM, CDR2 ANQGSEA. The CDR3 loop spans 14 amino acids. CDR3 in amino acids: CSVGSGSSTDTQYF. The CDR3 DNA sequence: TGCAGCGTCGGCAGCGGTTCTAGCACAGATACGCAGTATTTT.

This clone was counted a few times. The chain is built from TRBV7-6 and TRBJ2-1, with a tentative D call TRBD2 (5 bases). The V end lost 6 bases, the J end lost 8 bases, and 20 bases lay between the germline ends. The length of the CDR3 is 15 residues. CDR1 and CDR2 from the germline V gene are SGHVS and FNYEAQ. CDR3 coding DNA: TGTGCCAGCAGTGCTGCCCCAACTAGTATCTATGAGCAGTTCTTC. This codes for CASSAAPTSIYEQFF.

The J gene is TRBJ1-1, the V gene TRBV19, with D uncertain. Trimming shortened V by 7 bases and J by 2 bases, and 17 bases separated the two germline ends. Germline loops: CDR1 LNHDA, CDR2 SQIVND (reference sequence). The CDR3 consists of 15 residues. CDR3 DNA: TGTGCCAGTACCCCGGTGGGAGGCAGTAACACTGAAGCTTTCTTT. This sequence encodes CASTPVGGSNTEAFF.

The chain links TRBV28 to TRBJ1-5; D is unclear. The ends were cut back, 7 bases at V and 0 bases at J, with 7 bases in the middle. Germline values: CDR1 MDHEN, CDR2 SYDVKM. The CDR3 loop spans 13 amino acids. The CDR3: CASKRFSNQPQHF. The CDR3 DNA is TGTGCCAGCAAGCGGTTTAGCAATCAGCCCCAGCATTTT.

The chain recombines TRBV5-1 with TRBJ1-2; D is ambiguous. This CDR3 is 13 amino acids long. Per germline, CDR1 SGHRS and CDR2 YFSETQ. Trimming left V 0 bases short and J 5 bases short, with 8 bases between. CDR3 protein: CASSLDGGYGYTF. In nucleotides, the CDR3 is TGCGCCAGCAGCTTGGATGGAGGATATGGCTACACCTTC.

The chain joins TRBV18 to TRBJ2-1, with 9 bases aligning to TRBD1. Germline V lookup: CDR1 KGHSH, CDR2 LQKENI. Unmatched junction bases numbered 11, after V lost 3 bases and J lost 5 bases. The CDR3 spans 17 residues. The CDR3 reads CASSPLSTGGLNNEQFF. The CDR3 DNA reads TGTGCCAGCTCACCCCTATCGACAGGGGGGCTGAACAATGAGCAGTTCTTC.

The chain carries TRBV6-5 and TRBJ2-7, with TRBD1 matching over 7 bases. J gave up 3 bases and V 5 bases, and 10 bases lay outside the gene matches. Germline V gene data show CDR1 as MNHEY and CDR2 as SVGAGI. The CDR3 covers 15 residues. Here the CDR3 reads CASSPSGQTDYEQYF. The CDR3 bases are TGTGCCAGCAGTCCCTCGGGACAGACTGACTACGAGCAGTACTTC.

This chain uses TRBV4-2 with TRBJ2-3; 11 positions match TRBD2. The junction had 7 bases not matched to a gene; V was cut back by 4 bases and J by 1 base. Germline V gene sequence: CDR1 LGHNA, CDR2 YNFKEQ. This CDR3 comprises 17 residues. CDR3 residues: CASSPRELAGGTDTQYF. CDR3 coding DNA: TGTGCCAGCAGCCCAAGGGAACTAGCGGGAGGCACAGATACGCAGTATTTT.

This chain uses TRBV15 with TRBJ2-1; D is perhaps TRBD2 (7 bases). Germline CDR1 is LNHNV and CDR2 is YYDKDF (reference sequence). This CDR3 is 18 amino acids long. The V and J ends lost 2 bases and 0 bases respectively, with 17 bases between them. CDR3 region: CATSRWGASGSSYNEQFF. The CDR3 region has the DNA TGTGCCACCAGCAGATGGGGGGCTAGCGGAAGCTCCTACAATGAGCAGTTCTTC.

The chain has TRBV29-1 and TRBJ1-1; perhaps TRBD1 as D (5 bases). CDR1 SQVTM and CDR2 ANQGSEA come from the germline V gene. V was clipped by 1 base and J by 3 bases, with 12 bases between them. The CDR3 runs to 14 residues. The CDR3 spells CSVEGRGWDTEAFF. The CDR3 DNA is TGCAGCGTTGAAGGGCGGGGCTGGGACACTGAAGCTTTCTTT.